This T cell receptor (beta chain) was recovered during a study of T cells in Graves' hyperthyroidism and ophthalmopathy. This clonotype showed up just a few times. What it binds is unknown. The investigators amplified TCR beta CDR3 regions from RNA transcripts. First-round RT-PCR of the TCR CDR3 relied on the HTBI primer set. TCRdb recomputed calls from the multiplex PCR reads with MiXCR, one row per CDR3 protein. The table lists roughly 500,000 distinct CDR3 sequences, under 25% of them singletons. Regarding the study as a whole: The model identified upcoming ophthalmopathy a median approximately 6.4 months ahead of onset. From stable hyperthyroidism, ophthalmopathy was set apart by a 13 V-J model.

Diagnoses were made from clinical symptoms, serum measures (thyroxine and TRAb), thyroid ultrasound and orbital computed tomography. The V gene's germline CDR1 is LGHDT and CDR2 YNNKEL (reference sequence). J gave up 9 bases and V 1 base, and 9 bases lay outside the gene matches. This CDR3 region has 17 residues. The sequenced sample was blood. This rearrangement joins TRBV3-1 to TRBJ2-1, with 13 bases aligning to TRBD2. This clonotype originated in a woman aged 65 to 85 with Graves' ophthalmopathy. CDR3 protein: CASSQAYRTSGSPEQFF. The CDR3 DNA sequence: TGTGCCAGCAGCCAAGCCTACCGGACTAGCGGGAGTCCTGAGCAGTTCTTC.